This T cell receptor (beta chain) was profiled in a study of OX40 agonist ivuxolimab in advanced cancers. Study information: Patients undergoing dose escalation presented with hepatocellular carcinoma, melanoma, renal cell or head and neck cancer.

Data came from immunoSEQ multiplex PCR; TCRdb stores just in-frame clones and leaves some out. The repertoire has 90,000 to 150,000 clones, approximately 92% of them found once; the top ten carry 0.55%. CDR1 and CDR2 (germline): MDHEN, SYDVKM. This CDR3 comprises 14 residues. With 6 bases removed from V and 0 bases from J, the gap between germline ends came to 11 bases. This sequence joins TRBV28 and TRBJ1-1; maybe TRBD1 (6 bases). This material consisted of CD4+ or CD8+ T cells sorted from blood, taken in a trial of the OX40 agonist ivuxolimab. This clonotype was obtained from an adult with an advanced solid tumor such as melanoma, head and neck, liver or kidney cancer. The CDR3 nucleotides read TGTGCCAGCAGGAGACAGGCCCTGAACACTGAAGCTTTCTTT. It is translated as CASRRQALNTEAFF.